This T cell receptor (beta chain) is from a study of beta chain features in type 1 diabetes. Study summary: Summed over all samples, the examined sorted cells came to 90 million to 120 million. Study-level results: PCR might show a preference for shorter templates, equally across patients and controls. In these data, an HLA type influence on TCRB rearrangement remained unresolved. Moderately but significantly shorter TCRB CDR3s were found in Type 1 diabetes patients in all four CD4+ subsets.

As regards this clone: Its specificity is unknown.

The CDR3 length is 15 residues. In germline, CDR1 is SGHRS, CDR2 YFSETQ. V lost 4 bases to trimming and J lost 3 bases; unmatched junction nucleotides: 6. Sequencing targeted expressed TCRB transcripts, as all isolated RNA had been reverse transcribed. TCRdb's copy holds only in-frame clones and misses some; the assay was immunoSEQ multiplex PCR. The repertoire holds 60,000 or so clones, with around three fifths as singletons. The TCR sequence derives from a woman under 30 in good health. The gene calls are TRBV5-1 and TRBJ1-1, with 10 bases aligning to TRBD1. Sequencing was performed on Tregs from blood. The CDR3 bases are TGCGCCAGCAGCCGGGACAGGGGAATGGACACTGAAGCTTTCTTT. Amino acid sequence: CASSRDRGMDTEAFF.